At least ten counts were recorded for the clone carrying this T cell receptor (beta chain). The antigen remains undetermined. The data derive from a study of T cells in Graves' hyperthyroidism and ophthalmopathy. Study results and limitations: Classification by a 13 V-J model distinguished ophthalmopathy from stable hyperthyroidism. Most clonotypes that expanded in the thyroid above 0.001 also showed up in blood.

From RNA transcripts, TCR beta CDR3 regions were amplified. The study used the HTBI primer set for a first-round RT-PCR of the TCR CDR3. Using its own MiXCR run on the multiplex PCR reads, TCRdb lists one record per CDR3 protein. Among over 350,000 distinct CDR3 sequences listed, more than 12% were seen once. The CDR3 is made up of 15 amino acids. Trimming removed 2 bases at V and 0 bases at J, with 11 bases between. Germline values: CDR1 MNHNS, CDR2 SASEGT. The J gene is TRBJ2-7, the V gene TRBV6-1; D gene uncertain. The clonotype comes from a man in his forties or fifties with Graves' ophthalmopathy. Sequencing was performed on blood. This chain's CDR3 is CASSEWVQVSYEQYF. In DNA, the CDR3 is TGTGCCAGCAGTGAATGGGTCCAGGTCTCCTACGAGCAGTACTTC.